This TCR beta chain was obtained from a study of T cell responses to AZD1222 COVID-19 vaccine. Study results and limitations: Reportedly, close to half of spike-specific TCRs are directed against unmutated variant regions.

Worth noting for this clone: Antigen: not known.

CDR3 length equals 12 residues. Germline loops: CDR1 SNHLY, CDR2 FYNNEI. V lost 4 bases to trimming and J lost 4 bases, with 8 bases between them. The data were produced by immunoSEQ multiplex PCR, yet TCRdb's version contains in-frame clones alone and is incomplete. Seen here are 120,000 to 150,000 clones, more than 70% observed once, and the top ten hold about 15%. The input for sequencing was peripheral blood, taken on day 0 of AZD1222 vaccination. This TCR was sampled from an adult in good health. The V call is TRBV2, the J call TRBJ2-7; the D is unclear. For the CDR3, the DNA is TGTGCCAGCAGTGCCCCCAGTTACGAGCAGTACTTC. This sequence encodes CASSAPSYEQYF.